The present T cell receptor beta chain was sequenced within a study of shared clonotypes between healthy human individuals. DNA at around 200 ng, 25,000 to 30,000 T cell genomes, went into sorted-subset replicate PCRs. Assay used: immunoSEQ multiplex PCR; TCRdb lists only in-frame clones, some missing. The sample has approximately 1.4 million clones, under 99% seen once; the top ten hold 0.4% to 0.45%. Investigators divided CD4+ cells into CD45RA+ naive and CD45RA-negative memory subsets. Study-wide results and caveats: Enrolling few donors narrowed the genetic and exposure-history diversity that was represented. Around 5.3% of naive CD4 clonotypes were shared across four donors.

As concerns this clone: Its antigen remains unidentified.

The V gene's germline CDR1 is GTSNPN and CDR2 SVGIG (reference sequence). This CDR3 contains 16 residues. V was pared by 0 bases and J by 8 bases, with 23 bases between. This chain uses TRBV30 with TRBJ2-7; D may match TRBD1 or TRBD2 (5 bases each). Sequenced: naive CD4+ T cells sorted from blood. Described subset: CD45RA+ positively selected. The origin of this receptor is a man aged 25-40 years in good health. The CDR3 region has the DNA TGTGCCTGGAGTGTACTGGAGAGGCAGGGACCAATCAAGCAGTACTTC. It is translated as CAWSVLERQGPIKQYF.